The 6 T cell receptor beta chains in this list originate from one sample, sequenced in a study of shared clonotypes between healthy human individuals. Naive CD8 cells lacked CD45RO and underwent positive selection for CCR7, leaving out terminally differentiated effector memory CD45RA+ cells. Some clones are missing from TCRdb's copy, which holds only in-frame ones; the method was immunoSEQ multiplex PCR. Here the sample spans about 700,000 clones, about 90% being singletons. Sequenced sample: naive CD8+ T cells sorted from blood. These receptors all stem from a man aged 25 to 40 in good health.

This chain connects TRBV7-9 to TRBJ2-1; no clear D. Trimming took off 6 bases at V and 3 bases at J, with 12 bases between the two ends. Germline V gives CDR1 SEHNR, CDR2 FQNEAQ (reference sequence). The CDR3 is 14 residues long. The CDR3 region has the DNA TGTGCCAGCAGTTCCACGAGAAACTACAATGAGCAGTTCTTC. Encoded protein: CASSSTRNYNEQFF.

The chain links TRBV7-9 to TRBJ2-6, with a possible D match to TRBD1 (5 bases). Deletions cut 6 bases from V and 2 bases from J, with 11 bases between. This CDR3 is 15 amino acids long. The germline gives CDR1 SEHNR, CDR2 FQNEAQ (reference sequence). The CDR3 DNA reads as TGTGCCAGCAGTCCGACAGAGACTGGGGCCAACGTCCTGACTTTC. Protein sequence: CASSPTETGANVLTF.

The chain couples TRBV2 to TRBJ1-5; no definite D call. Germline V gene data show CDR1 as SNHLY and CDR2 as FYNNEI. Trimming removed 1 base at V and 2 bases at J, with 12 bases between. CDR3 size: 16 residues. For the CDR3, the DNA is TGTGCCAGCAGTGAAGGGCAGCTAATGGGCAATCAGCCCCAGCATTTT. It yields the protein CASSEGQLMGNQPQHF.

The chain recombines TRBV27 with TRBJ2-7, with 9 bases aligning to TRBD1. This CDR3 is built from 17 residues. CDR1 and CDR2 from the germline V gene are MNHEY and SMNVEV (reference sequence). The V segment lost 6 bases and the J segment 0 bases; nucleotides outside the gene matches: 12. In DNA, the CDR3 is TGTGCCAGCAGCCCAATAACCACAGGGGGCGGCTCCTACGAGCAGTACTTC. This codes for CASSPITTGGGSYEQYF.

The sample holds a few counts of this clone. In the same sample, other DNA sequences code for this CDR3. V gene TRBV2 combines with J gene TRBJ2-7; no clear D. V was clipped by 3 bases and J by 2 bases, with 2 bases between them. The CDR3 loop spans 11 amino acids. Per the germline V gene, CDR1 is SNHLY and CDR2 is FYNNEI. CDR3 amino acids: CASSEAYEQYF. The CDR3 nucleotides read TGTGCCAGCAGTGAGGCCTACGAGCAGTACTTC.

The V call is TRBV9, the J call TRBJ2-1, with D perhaps matching TRBD2 (6 bases). Germline CDR1 is SGDLS and CDR2 is YYNGEE. The CDR3 runs to 15 residues. With 0 bases removed from V and 4 bases from J, the gap between germline ends came to 11 bases. The CDR3 DNA sequence: TGTGCCAGCAGCGTAGGGGAGGCCGTGTACAATGAGCAGTTCTTC. Translated: CASSVGEAVYNEQFF.